This entry describes one TCR beta chain. The data were obtained in a study of cytomegalovirus exposure and HLA in healthy donors. Across the study: A previous analysis identified 100 million to 120 million unique TCR beta sequences derived from around 200 million T cells.

The CDR3 spans 16 residues. V was pared by 0 bases and J by 0 bases, with 10 bases between. Germline loops: CDR1 MGHRA, CDR2 YSYEKL. Both 60 Vbeta primers and 13 Jbeta primers went into the PCR. The protocol was immunoSEQ multiplex PCR, while the TCRdb copy is restricted to in-frame clones and leaves out a portion. The table records approximately 61,000 clones, around 75% of them present only once. Healthy individuals who donated bone marrow served as the donors. This clonotype was obtained from a man over 45 in good health and CMV-seropositive. V gene TRBV4-1 combines with J gene TRBJ2-3; no firm D call. Sequences were obtained from PBMCs. Here the CDR3 DNA reads TGCGCCAGCAGCCAAGAAGGTAGCCGTAGCACAGATACGCAGTATTTT. Protein: CASSQEGSRSTDTQYF.